A selection of T cell receptor beta chains follows, all from one sample in a study of OX40 agonist ivuxolimab in advanced cancers. The table came from immunoSEQ multiplex PCR; TCRdb's copy has only in-frame clones and leaves some out. This sample carries 30,000 to 35,000 clones, about 86% of them seen once, and the ten largest clones take approximately 33%. The sequences come from CD4+ or CD8+ T cells sorted from blood, collected in a trial of the OX40 agonist ivuxolimab. The receptors stem from an adult with an advanced solid tumor such as melanoma, head and neck, liver or kidney cancer. CDR3s include the opening cysteine and the closing phenylalanine or tryptophan. Fields, in order: V gene, clone size, J gene, D gene, CDR3 protein, CDR3 DNA. D genes are given only for firm matches. Expanded clones get a size class; other rows say once, few or many, or leave the size out.

>TRBV9|NA|TRBJ2-2|TRBD2
CASSVVEGRGTTGELFF
TGTGCCAGCAGCGTAGTTGAGGGGAGGGGAACCACCGGGGAGCTGTTTTTT
>TRBV4-1|NA|TRBJ2-3|TRBD2
CASSPSGEYEQYF
TGCGCCAGCAGCCCTAGCGGGGAGTATGAGCAGTATTTT
>TRBV6-5|few|TRBJ1-5|NA
CASSYLRDQPQHF
TGTGCCAGCAGTTACTTGCGAGATCAGCCCCAGCATTTT
>TRBV9|once|TRBJ2-1|NA
CASSPLASYNEQFF
TGTGCCAGCAGCCCTCTAGCATCCTACAATGAGCAGTTCTTC
>TRBV5-1|once|TRBJ1-1|NA
CASSLEGLNTEAFF
TGCGCCAGCAGCTTGGAGGGGCTGAACACTGAAGCTTTCTTT
>TRBV10-3|NA|TRBJ2-7|TRBD1
CAISERQGPQSYEQYF
TGTGCCATCAGTGAGAGACAGGGACCGCAATCCTACGAGCAGTACTTC
>TRBV9|once|TRBJ1-2|NA
CASSIGGGDYGYTF
TGTGCCAGCAGCATTGGCGGGGGAGACTATGGCTACACCTTC
>TRBV9|medium-sized|TRBJ2-1|NA
CASSVEAGWQFF
TGTGCCAGCAGCGTAGAGGCGGGATGGCAGTTCTTC
>TRBV4-3|NA|TRBJ2-5|NA
CASSQDIGDGETQYF
TGCGCCAGCAGCCAAGATATAGGGGATGGAGAGACCCAGTACTTC
>TRBV11-2|few|TRBJ2-2|NA
CASGAGELFF
TGTGCCAGCGGGGCAGGGGAGCTGTTTTTT
>TRBV2|NA|TRBJ1-1|NA
CASRRGVLEAFF
TGTGCCAGCCGCCGGGGGGTTCTTGAAGCTTTCTTT
>TRBV28|NA|TRBJ2-3|NA
CASSLMGTSDTDTQYF
TGTGCCAGCAGTTTAATGGGGACTTCCGACACAGATACGCAGTATTTT
>TRBV11-2|NA|TRBJ2-1|NA
CASSHIDRVFEQFF
TGTGCCAGCAGCCACATTGATAGGGTGTTTGAGCAGTTCTTC
>TRBV7-7|NA|TRBJ2-1|TRBD2
CASSLAGGPDNEQFF
TGTGCCAGCAGCTTAGCGGGAGGGCCCGACAATGAGCAGTTCTTC
>TRBV19|NA|TRBJ2-3|TRBD2
CASSILRERNPDTQYF
TGTGCCAGTAGTATCTTGCGGGAGAGAAATCCAGATACGCAGTATTTT
>TRBV5-1|NA|TRBJ2-2|NA
CASSPSNTGELFF
TGCGCCAGCAGCCCCTCGAACACCGGGGAGCTGTTTTTT
>TRBV27|NA|TRBJ1-2|NA
CASSLFSGPQDGYTF
TGTGCCAGCAGTTTATTTTCAGGTCCCCAGGATGGCTACACCTTC
>TRBV13|NA|TRBJ1-2|NA
CASSLERQNYGYTF
TGTGCCAGCAGCTTAGAGAGGCAGAACTATGGCTACACCTTC
>TRBV7-9|NA|TRBJ2-2|NA
CASHGSTGELFF
TGTGCCAGCCACGGGAGCACCGGGGAGCTGTTTTTT
>TRBV4-3|few|TRBJ2-1|NA
CASSQEGWEEQFF
TGCGCCAGCAGCCAAGAAGGGTGGGAGGAGCAGTTCTTC
>TRBV10-3|NA|TRBJ2-1|TRBD2
CAIRETSGIGNEQFF
TGTGCCATCAGGGAAACTAGCGGGATTGGGAATGAGCAGTTCTTC
>TRBV4-3|NA|TRBJ1-5|TRBD1
CASSQDGDRDQPQHF
TGCGCCAGCAGCCAAGATGGGGACAGGGATCAGCCCCAGCATTTT
>TRBV5-4|NA|TRBJ1-1|NA
CASSLVLGSEAFF
TGTGCCAGCAGCTTGGTTCTGGGCTCAGAAGCTTTCTTT
>TRBV30|NA|TRBJ2-1|NA
CAWSGGNEQFF
TGTGCCTGGAGTGGGGGGAATGAGCAGTTCTTC
>TRBV27|NA|TRBJ2-1|TRBD2
CASRAGGGEQFF
TGTGCCAGCAGAGCGGGAGGAGGTGAGCAGTTCTTC
>TRBV6-5|NA|TRBJ1-1|TRBD1
CASSYSTTGGSGAFF
TGTGCCAGCAGTTACTCGACGACAGGGGGCTCTGGAGCTTTCTTT
>TRBV9|NA|TRBJ2-3|NA
CASSGGGGADTQYF
TGTGCCAGCAGCGGTGGTGGGGGAGCAGATACGCAGTATTTT
>TRBV7-9|once|TRBJ2-7|NA
CASSFEQGGYEQYF
TGTGCCAGCAGCTTTGAACAGGGAGGCTACGAGCAGTACTTC
>TRBV14|NA|TRBJ2-3|NA
CASSQETGPLSTDTQYF
TGTGCCAGCAGCCAGGAAACTGGGCCGCTTAGCACAGATACGCAGTATTTT
>TRBV4-1|NA|TRBJ1-5|NA
CASSQVFGGRQPQHF
TGCGCCAGCAGCCAAGTTTTCGGGGGACGTCAGCCCCAGCATTTT
>TRBV27|NA|TRBJ2-1|TRBD2
CASSLVAGGPREQFF
TGTGCCAGCAGTTTAGTAGCGGGAGGGCCCAGGGAGCAGTTCTTC
>TRBV19|NA|TRBJ2-5|TRBD2
CASSSWTSGTETQYF
TGTGCCAGTAGTTCTTGGACTAGCGGGACTGAGACCCAGTACTTC
>TRBV6-5|NA|TRBJ1-1|NA
CASTRGWDTEAFF
TGTGCCAGCACGCGGGGGTGGGACACTGAAGCTTTCTTT
>TRBV19|NA|TRBJ2-7|TRBD2
CAVTSGSFPYEQYF
TGTGCCGTAACTAGCGGGAGTTTCCCCTACGAGCAGTACTTC
>TRBV6-1|NA|TRBJ1-1|NA
CASRARGQNTEAFF
TGTGCCAGCAGGGCTCGGGGACAGAACACTGAAGCTTTCTTT
>TRBV28|NA|TRBJ1-5|TRBD1
CASNLQGNSNQPQHF
TGTGCCAGCAACCTACAGGGGAATAGCAATCAGCCCCAGCATTTT